This T cell receptor (beta chain) was sequenced in a study of blood T cell repertoires in COVID-19. Study information: The origin of the acute and convalescent COVID-19 samples was the United States, Italy and Spain. In each case, the material was cDNA or gDNA derived from T cells, B-cell-depleted T cells, or PBMCs.

The V end was cut by 6 bases, the J end by 6 bases, with 8 bases between. This CDR3 has 11 amino acids. Germline V gene sequence: CDR1 MNHEY, CDR2 SVGAGI. This table comes from immunoSEQ multiplex PCR, and its TCRdb copy is limited to in-frame clones, with some not included. Of 380,000 or so clones listed, 89% are singletons. This clone has a single count. The material sequenced was peripheral blood. This sequence was found in a middle-aged man with acute or convalescent COVID-19. The chain couples TRBV6-5 to TRBJ1-2; D is possibly TRBD1 (5 bases). The CDR3 spells CASSGGNGYTF. The CDR3 DNA follows: TGTGCCAGCAGCGGGGGAAATGGCTACACCTTC.